These 13 T cell receptor beta chains were all obtained from the same sample, sequenced in a study of high-grade serous ovarian cancer treatment subgroups. Using immunoSEQ multiplex PCR, the repertoire was profiled, and TCRdb retains in-frame clones only, with some absent. The profile shows fewer than 3,500 clones, around 70% of them singletons. The tumor samples were collected prior to definitive surgery or chemotherapy. The sequenced material came from tumor tissue. The receptor set was obtained from a human donor with high-grade serous ovarian cancer.

The CDR3 region has the DNA TGCGCCAGCAGCTTTTCAGGGGGGTCCGGGGAGCTGTTTTTT. Translating it yields CASSFSGGSGELFF. The chain combines TRBV5-1 with TRBJ2-2, with a weak D call TRBD1 (7 bases). Germline V lookup: CDR1 SGHRS, CDR2 YFSETQ. The length of the CDR3 is 14 residues. Between the trimmed V and J ends, which lost 2 bases and 6 bases, there was a span of 11 bases.

The chain is built from TRBV14 and TRBJ1-1; D call uncertain. V was trimmed by 5 bases and J by 5 bases, leaving 12 bases between them. The germline gives CDR1 SGHDN, CDR2 FVKESK. The CDR3 runs 13 residues. The CDR3 nucleotides are TGTGCCAGCAGCTCCATATCGCGGACTGAAGCTTTCTTT. The encoded protein is CASSSISRTEAFF.

The sample holds a few counts of this clone. The chain has TRBV28 and TRBJ2-5; D uncertain. The germline CDR1 and CDR2 sequences are MDHEN and SYDVKM. This CDR3 is built from 15 residues. The V end was cut by 6 bases, the J end by 5 bases, with 19 bases between. Written as DNA, the CDR3 is TGTGCCAGCAGCCCGACGGGCATTCCCACCGAGACCCAGTACTTC. Its translation: CASSPTGIPTETQYF.

This clone was picked up one time. Here the CDR3 reads CASSLDGTPLLQAFF. In DNA form, the CDR3 reads TGTGCCAGCAGCCTGGACGGGACACCTTTATTACAAGCTTTCTTT. V usage is TRBV28 and J usage is TRBJ1-1; weak D call: TRBD1 (6 bases). CDR1 MDHEN and CDR2 SYDVKM come from the germline V gene. This CDR3 is built from 15 residues. The germline V and J ends were trimmed by 6 bases and 9 bases, with 23 bases remaining between them.

This clone was observed a few times. The rearrangement links TRBV25-1 to TRBJ1-1; D is unresolved. The CDR3 sequence is 11 residues long. V gave up 4 bases and J gave up 6 bases, with 6 bases separating them. In germline, CDR1 is MGHDK, CDR2 SYGVNS. Written as DNA, the CDR3 is TGTGCCAGCAGTGGTAGGGCTGAAGCTTTCTTT. Amino acid sequence: CASSGRAEAFF.

This chain links TRBV6-1 with TRBJ2-7; 7 bases align to TRBD1. V dropped 1 base and J dropped 2; count of bases not matched to a gene: 5. The CDR3 is 15 amino acids. The germline V gene has CDR1 MNHNS and CDR2 SASEGT. The CDR3 is CASSEGPGQPYEQYF. CDR3 DNA: TGTGCCAGCAGTGAAGGACCGGGACAGCCCTACGAGCAGTACTTC.

This clone showed up just once. This chain links TRBV14 with TRBJ2-7; D is uncertain. V lost 4 bases and J lost 3, with 16 bases in between. CDR3 length equals 15 residues. Germline CDR1 and CDR2: SGHDN and FVKESK. In DNA form, the CDR3 reads TGTGCCAGCAGCCCCTATAGTCCAGCCAACTACGAGCAGTACTTC. Its protein product is CASSPYSPANYEQYF.

This clone ranks as hyperexpanded. V is TRBV14 and J is TRBJ1-1, with 7 bases lining up with TRBD1. Germline trimming cut 2 bases from V and 11 bases from J; bases unmatched to any gene: 8. The germline gives CDR1 SGHDN, CDR2 FVKESK. The CDR3 contains 13 residues. CDR3 coding DNA: TGTGCCAGCAGCCAATCACCAGGGGGGCGCGCTTTCTTT. The encoded protein is CASSQSPGGRAFF.

A word on this clone: Other DNA sequences in this sample translate to the same CDR3. This sequence joins TRBV28 and TRBJ2-7; the D gene is possibly TRBD2 (6 bases). The V end lost 6 bases, the J end lost 3 bases, and 18 bases lay between the germline ends. This CDR3 is built from 15 residues. In germline, CDR1 is MDHEN, CDR2 SYDVKM. CDR3 residues: CASSPSGTPIYEQYF. The CDR3 DNA reads as TGTGCCAGCAGCCCATCGGGGACTCCAATCTACGAGCAGTACTTC.

The chain is built from TRBV28 and TRBJ2-3, with D perhaps TRBD1 (5 bases). Between the trimmed V and J ends, which lost 2 bases and 3 bases, there was a span of 12 bases. This CDR3 is built from 15 residues. Germline V gene data show CDR1 as MDHEN and CDR2 as SYDVKM. The CDR3 region has the DNA TGTGCCAGCAGTTTACAGGGTAGGCCTACAGATACGCAGTATTTT. Protein product: CASSLQGRPTDTQYF. The full variable domain, completed using reference TRBV28 and TRBJ2-3, is DVKVTQSSRYLVKRTGEKVFLECVQDMDHENMFWYRQDPGLGLRLIYFSYDVKMKEKGDIPEGYSVSREKKERFSLILESASTNQTSMYLCASSLQGRPTDTQYFGPGTRLTVL.

The gene calls are TRBV4-1 and TRBJ1-2, with TRBD1 matching over 7 bases. The CDR3 covers 16 residues. CDR1 MGHRA and CDR2 YSYEKL come from the germline V gene. Trimming took 0 bases from V and 1 from J; bases not matched to a gene: 5. CDR3 in amino acids: CASSQEEGAHNYGYTF. The CDR3 nucleotides are TGCGCCAGCAGCCAAGAGGAGGGGGCCCATAACTATGGCTACACCTTC.

This chain connects TRBV7-8 to TRBJ2-1, with D possibly TRBD2 on 6 matching bases. The length of the CDR3 is 15 residues. The germline CDR1 and CDR2 sequences are SGHVS and FQNEAQ. V dropped 5 bases and J dropped 7 bases, with 18 bases sitting between them. The CDR3 nucleotides are TGTGCCAGCAGCCAAGGGTGGGGCCGGGGGAATGAGCAGTTCTTC. Amino acids: CASSQGWGRGNEQFF.

The chain combines TRBV28 with TRBJ2-7; 7 nucleotides line up with TRBD1. V lost 2 bases and J lost 3; bases outside the gene matches: 7. CDR1 MDHEN and CDR2 SYDVKM come from the germline V gene. There are 15 residues in the CDR3. The CDR3 DNA follows: TGTGCCAGCAGTTTAGCGGCAGGGGGTAGCTACGAGCAGTACTTC. This codes for CASSLAAGGSYEQYF. Full variable domain (missing parts from reference TRBV28 and TRBJ2-7): DVKVTQSSRYLVKRTGEKVFLECVQDMDHENMFWYRQDPGLGLRLIYFSYDVKMKEKGDIPEGYSVSREKKERFSLILESASTNQTSMYLCASSLAAGGSYEQYFGPGTRLTVT.